The rows below give T cell receptor beta chains drawn from one sample of a study of blood T cell repertoires in COVID-19. Clones were sequenced by immunoSEQ multiplex PCR, and TCRdb holds only the in-frame ones, with some missing. The sample has roughly 300,000 clones; around 90% are singletons. Sequencing used PBMCs or T cells enriched from blood (not recorded which). These TCRs come from a woman aged 40 to 50 with acute COVID-19. Each CDR3 is given with its conserved first and last residue. D genes are given only for firm matches. Clone size, where shown, is once, few, many, or a class for clones that have expanded.

j_gene: TRBJ1-1
abundance: -
v_gene: TRBV18
d_gene: TRBD1
CDR3aa: CASSDSGGNTEAFF
CDR3nt: TGTGCCAGCTCTGACTCAGGGGGGAACACTGAAGCTTTCTTT

j_gene: TRBJ2-3
abundance: -
v_gene: TRBV10-3
d_gene: -
CDR3aa: CAAGRGEEPDTQYF
CDR3nt: TGTGCCGCTGGGAGAGGAGAGGAACCAGATACGCAGTATTTT

j_gene: TRBJ1-1
abundance: -
v_gene: TRBV18
d_gene: -
CDR3aa: CASSPLDNTEAFF
CDR3nt: TGTGCCAGCTCACCACTAGATAACACTGAAGCTTTCTTT

j_gene: TRBJ2-3
abundance: -
v_gene: TRBV19
d_gene: TRBD2
CDR3aa: CASSMLAGGRTDTQYF
CDR3nt: TGTGCCAGTAGTATGCTAGCGGGGGGCCGCACAGATACGCAGTATTTT

j_gene: TRBJ2-2
abundance: -
v_gene: TRBV4-3
d_gene: -
CDR3aa: CASSQDWAGVRTGELFF
CDR3nt: TGCGCCAGCAGCCAAGATTGGGCAGGGGTTCGCACCGGGGAGCTGTTTTTT

j_gene: TRBJ2-3
abundance: -
v_gene: TRBV5-6
d_gene: TRBD2
CDR3aa: CASSLLRGGPVSTDTQYF
CDR3nt: TGTGCCAGCAGCCTCCTTCGGGGGGGGCCGGTGTCGACAGATACGCAGTATTTT

j_gene: TRBJ1-2
abundance: -
v_gene: TRBV5-8
d_gene: TRBD1
CDR3aa: CASSLGTVPGFF
CDR3nt: TGTGCCAGCAGCTTAGGGACAGTCCCCGGGTTCTTC

j_gene: TRBJ1-1
abundance: -
v_gene: TRBV6-5
d_gene: -
CDR3aa: CASSNQGTEAFF
CDR3nt: TGTGCCAGCAGTAACCAGGGCACTGAAGCTTTCTTT

j_gene: TRBJ2-7
abundance: -
v_gene: TRBV30
d_gene: -
CDR3aa: CAWSAKYYEQYF
CDR3nt: TGTGCCTGGAGTGCTAAGTACTACGAGCAGTACTTC

j_gene: TRBJ2-2
abundance: once
v_gene: TRBV9
d_gene: -
CDR3aa: CASSDLGGSTGELFF
CDR3nt: TGTGCCAGCAGCGATCTCGGGGGATCCACCGGGGAGCTGTTTTTT

j_gene: TRBJ2-4
abundance: -
v_gene: TRBV5-6
d_gene: -
CDR3aa: CASSSTLAKNIQYF
CDR3nt: TGTGCCAGCAGCTCTACCTTAGCCAAAAACATTCAGTACTTC

j_gene: TRBJ1-1
abundance: few
v_gene: TRBV11-3
d_gene: -
CDR3aa: CASSLAGNTEAFF
CDR3nt: TGTGCCAGCAGCTTAGCAGGGAACACTGAAGCTTTCTTT

j_gene: TRBJ1-4
abundance: few
v_gene: TRBV5-1
d_gene: -
CDR3aa: CASSLALTLGATNEKLFF
CDR3nt: TGCGCCAGCAGCTTGGCCCTCACATTAGGAGCAACTAATGAAAAACTGTTTTTT

j_gene: TRBJ1-2
abundance: -
v_gene: TRBV25-1
d_gene: -
CDR3aa: CASSESGGYGYTF
CDR3nt: TGTGCCAGCAGTGAATCGGGGGGCTATGGCTACACCTTC

j_gene: TRBJ2-3
abundance: -
v_gene: TRBV29-1
d_gene: -
CDR3aa: CSAETSTDTQYF
CDR3nt: TGCAGCGCTGAAACTAGCACAGATACGCAGTATTTT

j_gene: TRBJ1-4
abundance: -
v_gene: TRBV4-1
d_gene: TRBD1
CDR3aa: CASSQEQGVSNEKLFF
CDR3nt: TGCGCCAGCAGCCAAGAGCAGGGGGTCTCTAATGAAAAACTGTTTTTT

j_gene: TRBJ2-5
abundance: -
v_gene: TRBV7-2
d_gene: TRBD2
CDR3aa: CASSPPGTSGKGETQYF
CDR3nt: TGTGCCAGCAGCCCGCCCGGGACTAGCGGGAAGGGAGAGACCCAGTACTTC

j_gene: TRBJ1-2
abundance: -
v_gene: TRBV27
d_gene: -
CDR3aa: CASSSGGLDYGYTF
CDR3nt: TGTGCCAGCAGTTCCGGGGGATTGGACTATGGCTACACCTTC